This T cell receptor (beta chain) originates from a study of memory CD4+ T cells and cytomegalovirus serostatus. The sort gate was single viable CD3+CD4+CD8-CD45RO+ cells for memory CD4+ T cells. This clone was observed once. Trimming took off 1 base at V and 1 base at J, with 10 bases between the two ends. Germline V gene sequence: CDR1 SGHVS, CDR2 FQNEAQ. The CDR3 is 15 residues long. Here immunoSEQ multiplex PCR was the method, and the copy in TCRdb shows in-frame clones only, minus some. The table lists approximately 44,000 clones, less than 85% of them singletons. The chain is built from TRBV7-8 and TRBJ1-1; D is ambiguous. The receptor was isolated from an adult in good health and CMV-seronegative. The sequencing input was memory CD4+ T cells from blood. The CDR3, as DNA: TGTGCCAGCAGCTTAGTTCCGGGAGCGAACACTGAAGCTTTCTTT. It codes for CASSLVPGANTEAFF. The variable domain in full, completed from reference TRBV7-8 and TRBJ1-1, reads GAGVSQSPRYKVAKRGQDVALRCDPISGHVSLFWYQQALGQGPEFLTYFQNEAQLDKSGLPSDRFFAERPEGSVSTLKIQRTQQEDSAVYLCASSLVPGANTEAFFGQGTRLTVV.